What follows are 15 T cell receptor beta chains derived from one specimen sequenced in a study of T cell responses to AZD1222 COVID-19 vaccine. Profiled with immunoSEQ multiplex PCR; TCRdb holds only in-frame clones, not every one. In the table there are 90,000 to 150,000 clones, about 91% of which are singletons. The specimen was peripheral blood, collected on day 0 of AZD1222 vaccination. The source of these receptors is an adult in good health.

Comment on this clone: This sample also contains other DNA sequences that code for the same CDR3. J is TRBJ1-1 and V is TRBV18; TRBD1 matches at 8 bases. V shed 4 bases and J 5 bases; nucleotides not matched to a gene: 3. This CDR3 has 13 amino acids. The germline V gene has CDR1 KGHSH and CDR2 LQKENI. This chain's CDR3 is CASSRTGRTEAFF. CDR3 coding DNA: TGTGCCAGCTCACGGACAGGGAGGACTGAAGCTTTCTTT.

The chain links TRBV7-9 to TRBJ1-6, with TRBD1 matching 7 bases. Trimming at V came to 6 bases and at J to 4 bases, leaving 3 bases not matched to a gene. There are 14 residues in the CDR3. The V gene's germline CDR1 is SEHNR and CDR2 FQNEAQ (reference sequence). The CDR3 sequence: CASSARGYNSPLHF. Here the CDR3 DNA reads TGTGCCAGCAGTGCCAGGGGGTATAATTCACCCCTCCACTTT.

The chain couples TRBV5-4 to TRBJ1-2; perhaps TRBD1 as D (5 bases). CDR1 and CDR2 (germline): SGHNT, YYREEE (reference sequence). V gave up 0 bases and J gave up 1 base, with 10 bases separating them. The length of the CDR3 is 15 residues. The CDR3 here is CASSLGQHVNYGYTF. The CDR3 DNA follows: TGTGCCAGCAGCTTGGGACAGCATGTTAACTATGGCTACACCTTC.

This sequence joins TRBV2 and TRBJ1-1; D ambiguous. The CDR3 runs to 15 residues. Per the germline V gene, CDR1 is SNHLY and CDR2 is FYNNEI. The V gene lost 0 bases and the J gene lost 4 bases, with 12 bases spanning the gap. The CDR3: CASSEADRGGTEAFF. The CDR3 coding sequence is TGTGCCAGCAGTGAAGCCGACCGGGGAGGCACTGAAGCTTTCTTT.

This sequence joins TRBV7-9 and TRBJ2-5; D might be TRBD1 or TRBD2, each matching 6 bases. The V end was cut by 1 base, the J end by 3 bases, with 15 bases between. Germline lookup yields CDR1 SEHNR and CDR2 FQNEAQ (reference sequence). CDR3 length: 16 residues. The CDR3 nucleotides read TGTGCCAGCAGCTTAGAGGGGGGCTCCGCCAAAGAGACCCAGTACTTC. It translates to CASSLEGGSAKETQYF.

The chain has TRBV11-1 and TRBJ2-7, with D unclear. The CDR3 is 14 residues long. The V and J ends lost 1 base and 5 bases respectively, with 12 bases between them. Germline V gene sequence: CDR1 SGHAT, CDR2 FQDESV (reference sequence). The CDR3 DNA sequence: TGTGCCAGCAGCTTAGACCATCAGTACCACGAGCAGTACTTC. Translation: CASSLDHQYHEQYF.

The table lists this clone with a few counts. The CDR3 DNA is TGCGCCAGCAGCCAAGATGTTCAGGGGGCAATTAACTATGGCTACACCTTC. As protein: CASSQDVQGAINYGYTF. The rearrangement links TRBV4-1 to TRBJ1-2, with 8 bases fitting TRBD1. This CDR3 comprises 17 residues. V was clipped by 0 bases and J by 1 base; unmatched bases: 7. The germline V gene has CDR1 MGHRA and CDR2 YSYEKL.

This sequence joins TRBV7-3 and TRBJ2-3, with D possibly being TRBD1 (6 bases). This CDR3 comprises 15 residues. The germline V gene has CDR1 SGHTA and CDR2 FQGTGA. V lost 5 bases, J lost 0 bases, and 12 bases lay in between. Here the CDR3 reads CASSPVRGSTDTQYF. CDR3 sequence (DNA): TGTGCCAGCAGCCCGGTCAGGGGTAGCACAGATACGCAGTATTTT.

This clone was counted once. The V and J genes are TRBV28 and TRBJ1-4; D gene unclear. The CDR3 length is 11 residues. The germline gives CDR1 MDHEN, CDR2 SYDVKM. The V and J ends lost 6 bases and 7 bases respectively, with 6 bases between them. Here the CDR3 reads CASRNSEKLFF. DNA of the CDR3: TGTGCCAGCAGGAACAGTGAAAAACTGTTTTTT.

CDR3 coding DNA: TGTGCCAGCAGTCTGGACTACCGCGAGCAGTACTTC. Its protein product is CASSLDYREQYF. The rearrangement uses TRBV7-9 and TRBJ2-7, with D perhaps TRBD2 (6 bases). The CDR3 has 12 amino acids. V lost 6 bases, J lost 6 bases, and 12 bases lay in between. Germline V gives CDR1 SEHNR, CDR2 FQNEAQ (reference sequence). The variable domain in full, completed from reference TRBV7-9 and TRBJ2-7, reads DTGVSQNPRHKITKRGQNVTFRCDPISEHNRLYWYRQTLGQGPEFLTYFQNEAQLEKSRLLSDRFSAERPKGSFSTLEIQRTEQGDSAMYLCASSLDYREQYFGPGTRLTVT.

This clone occurred once. An end of the junction differs from the germline gene, which may be a read error. This chain links TRBV6-1 with TRBJ2-1; 9 bases align to TRBD1. CDR3 length: 15 residues. Germline V gene data show CDR1 as MNHNS and CDR2 as SASEGT. CDR3 sequence reads: CASREGQGHYNEQFF. CDR3 DNA: TGTGCCAGCAGGGAAGGACAGGGGCACTACAATGAGCAGTTCTTC.

This chain links TRBV2 with TRBJ1-1; a possible D gene is TRBD1 (5 bases). This CDR3 has 13 residues. Trimming removed 2 bases from V and 10 bases from J, with 14 bases in between. The germline V gene has CDR1 SNHLY and CDR2 FYNNEI. CDR3 sequence reads: CASSELGEARAFF. CDR3 DNA: TGTGCCAGCAGTGAATTGGGGGAAGCGAGAGCTTTCTTT.

This clone occurred once. The V gene is TRBV7-7, the J gene TRBJ2-5; maybe TRBD1 (6 bases). The CDR3 totals 14 residues. Looked up from germline, CDR1 is SSHAT and CDR2 is FNYEAQ (reference sequence). V was cut by 5 bases and J by 1 base, with 11 bases left in between. CDR3 in amino acids: CASSPGTTQETQYF. The CDR3 coding sequence is TGTGCCAGCAGCCCCGGGACAACCCAAGAGACCCAGTACTTC.

There are a few counts of this clone. The genes are TRBV15 and TRBJ2-7; tentatively, D is TRBD1 or TRBD2 (5 bases each). CDR1 LNHNV and CDR2 YYDKDF come from the germline V gene (reference sequence). V lost 5 bases and J lost 7, with 21 bases in between. The CDR3 runs 15 residues. CDR3: CATSGSGQLGAEQYF. In DNA form, the CDR3 reads TGTGCCACCAGCGGGAGCGGCCAACTCGGGGCAGAGCAGTACTTC.

The rearrangement joins TRBV3-1 (or the pseudogene TRBV3-2) to TRBJ1-1, with TRBD1 matching 10 bases. Germline CDR1 LGHDT, CDR2 YNNKEL (reference sequence). V was clipped by 0 bases and J by 4 bases; unmatched bases: 2. The CDR3 totals 15 residues. The CDR3 DNA is TGTGCCAGCAGCCAAGAGGGACAGGGGTCCACTGAAGCTTTCTTT. This gives the protein CASSQEGQGSTEAFF.